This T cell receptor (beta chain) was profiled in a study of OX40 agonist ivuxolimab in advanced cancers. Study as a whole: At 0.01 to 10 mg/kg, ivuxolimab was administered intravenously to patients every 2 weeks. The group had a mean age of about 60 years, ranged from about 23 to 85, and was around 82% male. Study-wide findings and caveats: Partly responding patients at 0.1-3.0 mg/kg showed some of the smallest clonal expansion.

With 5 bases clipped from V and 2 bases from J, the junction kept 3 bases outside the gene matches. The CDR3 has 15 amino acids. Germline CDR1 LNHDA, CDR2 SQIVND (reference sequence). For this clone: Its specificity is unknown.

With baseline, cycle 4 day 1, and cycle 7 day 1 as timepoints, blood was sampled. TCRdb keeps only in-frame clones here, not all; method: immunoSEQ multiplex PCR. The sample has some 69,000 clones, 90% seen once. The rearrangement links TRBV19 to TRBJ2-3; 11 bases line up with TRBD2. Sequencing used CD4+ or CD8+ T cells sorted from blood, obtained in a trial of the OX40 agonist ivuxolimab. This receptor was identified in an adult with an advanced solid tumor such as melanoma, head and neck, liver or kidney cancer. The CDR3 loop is CASSLLAGDTDTQYF. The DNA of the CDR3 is TGTGCCAGTAGTTTACTAGCGGGGGACACAGATACGCAGTATTTT.